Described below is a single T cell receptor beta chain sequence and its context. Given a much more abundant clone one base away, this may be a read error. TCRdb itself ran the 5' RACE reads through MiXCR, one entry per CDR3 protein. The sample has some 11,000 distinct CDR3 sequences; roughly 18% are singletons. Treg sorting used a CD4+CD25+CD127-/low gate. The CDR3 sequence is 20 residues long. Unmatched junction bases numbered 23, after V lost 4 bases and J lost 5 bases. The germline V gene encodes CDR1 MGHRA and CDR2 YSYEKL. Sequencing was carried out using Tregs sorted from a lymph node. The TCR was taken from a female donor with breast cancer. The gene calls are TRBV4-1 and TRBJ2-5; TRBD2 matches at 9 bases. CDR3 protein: CASSRAGASGKGTSLETQYF. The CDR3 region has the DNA TGCGCCAGCAGCCGGGCCGGGGCTAGCGGGAAAGGCACCTCGCTCGAGACCCAGTACTTC.